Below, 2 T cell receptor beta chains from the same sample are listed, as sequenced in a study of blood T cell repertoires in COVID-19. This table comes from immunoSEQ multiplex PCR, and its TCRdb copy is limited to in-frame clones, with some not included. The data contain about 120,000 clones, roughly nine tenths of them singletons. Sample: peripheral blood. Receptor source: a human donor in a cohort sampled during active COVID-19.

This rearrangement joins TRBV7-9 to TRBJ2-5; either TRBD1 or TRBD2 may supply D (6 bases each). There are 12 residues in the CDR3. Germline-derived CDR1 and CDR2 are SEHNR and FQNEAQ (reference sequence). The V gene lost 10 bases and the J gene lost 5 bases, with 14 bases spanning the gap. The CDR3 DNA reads TGTGCCACCAGGGGAGGCGGCGAGACCCAGTACTTC. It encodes CATRGGGETQYF.

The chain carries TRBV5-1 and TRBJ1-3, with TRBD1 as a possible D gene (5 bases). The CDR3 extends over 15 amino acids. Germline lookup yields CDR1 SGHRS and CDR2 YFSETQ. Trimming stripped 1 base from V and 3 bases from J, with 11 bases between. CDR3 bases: TGCGCCAGCAGCTTGACAGGACCTGATGGAAACACCATATATTTT. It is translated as CASSLTGPDGNTIYF.